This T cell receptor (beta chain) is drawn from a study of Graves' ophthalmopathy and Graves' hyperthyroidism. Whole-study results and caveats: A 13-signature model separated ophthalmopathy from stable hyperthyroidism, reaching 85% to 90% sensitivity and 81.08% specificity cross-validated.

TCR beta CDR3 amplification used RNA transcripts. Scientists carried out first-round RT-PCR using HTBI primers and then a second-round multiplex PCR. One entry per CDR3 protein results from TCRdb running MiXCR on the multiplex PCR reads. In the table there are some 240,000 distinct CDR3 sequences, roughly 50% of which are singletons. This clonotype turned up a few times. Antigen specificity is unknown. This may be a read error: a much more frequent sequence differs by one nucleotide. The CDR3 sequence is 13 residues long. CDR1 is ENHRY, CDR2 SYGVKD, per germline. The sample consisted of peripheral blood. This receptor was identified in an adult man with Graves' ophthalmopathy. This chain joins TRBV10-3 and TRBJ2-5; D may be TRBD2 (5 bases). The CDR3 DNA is TGTGCCATCAGTGAGTCGACGGGGTTGACCCAGTGCTTC. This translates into CAISESTGLTQCF.